The rows below give T cell receptor beta chains drawn from one sample of a study of vaccination effects on CD4 cells after COVID-19. This table comes from immunoSEQ multiplex PCR, and its TCRdb copy is limited to in-frame clones, with some not included. The data contain 25,000 to 40,000 clones, approximately 64% of them singletons. The antigens these receptors bind are not known. Material: CD4+ T cells from PBMCs cultured with SARS-CoV-2 spike peptides, obtained after COVID-19 vaccination. The receptors shown here come from a human donor who received a COVID-19 vaccine. Both conserved end residues are part of each CDR3. A D gene is named only where the DNA matches it firmly. Clone size is stated in some rows and not others, as once, few, many or a class when expanded.

-	TRBV3-1/TRBV3-2	TRBD1	TRBJ1-6	CASSRRDRSSYNSPLHF	TGTGCCAGCAGCCGACGGGACAGAAGCTCCTATAATTCACCCCTCCACTTT
-	TRBV7-8	TRBD1	TRBJ1-6	CASTPDRAVGSPLHF	TGTGCCAGCACCCCCGACAGGGCAGTGGGTTCACCCCTCCACTTT
few	TRBV2	TRBD1	TRBJ2-5	CASSRTGSDQETQYF	TGTGCCAGTTCTCGGACAGGGAGCGATCAAGAGACCCAGTACTTC
-	TRBV12-3/TRBV12-4	-	TRBJ1-1	CASSLGKNTEAFF	TGTGCCAGCAGTTTGGGCAAGAACACTGAAGCTTTCTTT
-	TRBV10-2	-	TRBJ2-3	CASSESPGVSADTQYF	TGCGCCAGCAGTGAGTCCCCGGGGGTGAGTGCAGATACGCAGTATTTT
-	TRBV19	TRBD2	TRBJ2-1	CASSILLASSGRSNEQFF	TGTGCCAGTAGTATTTTGCTAGCATCTAGCGGGCGGTCCAATGAGCAGTTCTTC
-	TRBV27	-	TRBJ1-2	CASSPPQGRSDGYTF	TGTGCCAGCAGTCCCCCCCAGGGGAGGTCGGATGGCTACACCTTC
-	TRBV24-1	-	TRBJ2-7	CATSAGPSYEQYF	TGTGCCACCAGCGCGGGGCCCTCCTACGAGCAGTACTTC
-	TRBV2	-	TRBJ1-3	CATGVSPNTIYF	TGTGCCACCGGAGTTTCCCCAAACACCATATATTTT
once	TRBV7-7	TRBD2	TRBJ2-5	CASSLGGGLVGQETQYF	TGTGCCAGCAGCTTAGGTGGGGGACTAGTGGGTCAAGAGACCCAGTACTTC
once	TRBV19	-	TRBJ2-7	CASSIGTRDYEQYF	TGTGCCAGTAGTATCGGGACCAGAGACTACGAGCAGTACTTC
once	TRBV18	TRBD2	TRBJ2-2	CASSPSKLAGGHTGELFF	TGTGCCAGCTCACCAAGTAAACTAGCGGGAGGCCACACCGGGGAGCTGTTTTTT
-	TRBV7-2	-	TRBJ1-1	CASSPWAGSGNTEAFF	TGTGCCAGCAGCCCTTGGGCAGGGTCGGGGAACACTGAAGCTTTCTTT
-	TRBV6-6	-	TRBJ2-2	CASSYVRDSGELFF	TGTGCCAGCAGTTACGTCCGGGACTCCGGGGAGCTGTTTTTT
-	TRBV3-1/TRBV3-2	-	TRBJ2-3	CASSRRVGQGSLVGTDTQYF	TGTGCCAGCAGCCGGCGCGTTGGGCAGGGGAGTTTGGTCGGCACAGATACGCAGTATTTT
few	TRBV6-2/TRBV6-3	-	TRBJ1-2	CASSYSTRNYGYTF	TGTGCCAGCAGTTACTCGACACGTAACTATGGCTACACCTTC
few	TRBV4-2	-	TRBJ2-2	CASSQDQGRGGELFF	TGTGCCAGCAGCCAAGACCAGGGACGAGGCGGGGAGCTGTTTTTT
-	TRBV5-1	-	TRBJ2-3	CASSGLPGPADTQYF	TGCGCCAGCAGTGGCCTACCAGGGCCGGCCGATACGCAGTATTTT
-	TRBV19	-	TRBJ2-2	CASRPTGGGTGELFF	TGTGCCAGTAGGCCCACAGGGGGGGGCACCGGGGAGCTGTTTTTT
-	TRBV11-3	-	TRBJ2-3	CASSLELVSGSEDTQYF	TGTGCCAGCAGCTTAGAGTTGGTGTCAGGGAGCGAAGATACGCAGTATTTT
-	TRBV10-2	-	TRBJ2-7	CASGFSYEQYF	TGCGCCAGCGGATTCTCCTACGAGCAGTACTTC
-	TRBV5-5	TRBD1	TRBJ1-4	CASSSRQGGDEKLFF	TGTGCCAGCAGCTCTAGACAGGGAGGAGATGAAAAACTGTTTTTT
-	TRBV7-9	TRBD2	TRBJ2-1	CASSRGTSGSTDNEQFF	TGTGCCAGCAGCCGAGGGACTAGCGGGAGCACTGACAATGAGCAGTTCTTC
once	TRBV3-1/TRBV3-2	-	TRBJ1-1	CASSQGGLTEAFF	TGTGCCAGCAGCCAAGGGGGATTGACTGAAGCTTTCTTT
-	TRBV3-1/TRBV3-2	TRBD2	TRBJ2-7	CASSPFMTSGVPYEQYF	TGTGCCAGCAGCCCCTTTATGACTAGCGGGGTCCCCTACGAGCAGTACTTC
few	TRBV3-1/TRBV3-2	-	TRBJ1-3	CASSRDGGSGNTIYF	TGTGCCAGCAGCCGTGATGGCGGCTCTGGAAACACCATATATTTT
-	TRBV30	TRBD1	TRBJ1-6	CAWGTGMNSPLHF	TGTGCCTGGGGGACAGGAATGAATTCACCCCTCCACTTT
-	TRBV6-5	-	TRBJ1-2	CASSWNPGESYTF	TGTGCCAGCAGTTGGAACCCGGGAGAGAGCTACACCTTC
few	TRBV7-9	-	TRBJ2-7	CASSLVANGEQYF	TGTGCCAGCAGCTTAGTGGCTAACGGCGAGCAGTACTTC
-	TRBV19	TRBD2	TRBJ2-2	CASSRAGNTGELFF	TGTGCCAGTAGTAGAGCGGGAAACACCGGGGAGCTGTTTTTT
-	TRBV19	TRBD1	TRBJ1-4	CASSVTGEVEKLFF	TGTGCCAGTAGTGTTACAGGGGAGGTTGAAAAACTGTTTTTT
-	TRBV7-9	TRBD1	TRBJ2-7	CASSLVRTGVSYEQYF	TGTGCCAGCAGCTTAGTTAGGACAGGGGTCTCCTACGAGCAGTACTTC
-	TRBV6-5	TRBD2	TRBJ2-7	CASSITSGGYEQYF	TGTGCCAGCAGTATCACTAGCGGGGGCTACGAGCAGTACTTC
-	TRBV6-5	-	TRBJ1-3	CASSYSDRLSGNTIYF	TGTGCCAGCAGTTACTCGGACCGTCTCTCTGGAAACACCATATATTTT
-	TRBV5-1	TRBD1	TRBJ2-3	CASGRQGLNTDTQYF	TGCGCCAGCGGACGACAGGGGCTCAACACAGATACGCAGTATTTT
-	TRBV4-1	-	TRBJ2-5	CASSQDREGRGTQYF	TGCGCCAGCAGCCAAGATCGTGAGGGAAGGGGGACCCAGTACTTC
few	TRBV5-1	-	TRBJ2-3	CASSSRGSTDTQYF	TGCGCCAGCAGCTCCCGGGGGAGCACAGATACGCAGTATTTT
-	TRBV6-5	-	TRBJ1-5	CASMTQGAGQPQHF	TGTGCCAGCATGACCCAGGGAGCAGGTCAGCCCCAGCATTTT
-	TRBV27	-	TRBJ1-3	CASSGNREAHTIYF	TGTGCCAGCAGTGGAAACAGGGAGGCTCACACCATATATTTT
once	TRBV18	TRBD1	TRBJ1-1	CASSPPHRGDTEAFF	TGTGCCAGCTCACCACCCCACAGGGGGGACACTGAAGCTTTCTTT
-	TRBV11-3	TRBD1	TRBJ2-1	CASSPDREINEQFF	TGTGCCAGCAGCCCCGACAGGGAAATCAATGAGCAGTTCTTC
-	TRBV6-6	TRBD2	TRBJ2-5	CASSTPGGETQYF	TGTGCCAGCAGTACTCCCGGGGGGGAGACCCAGTACTTC
few	TRBV19	TRBD1	TRBJ1-6	CASRSGTGVNSPLHF	TGTGCCAGTAGATCCGGGACAGGGGTTAATTCACCCCTCCACTTT
many	TRBV9	-	TRBJ2-7	CASSTRPAATYEQYF	TGTGCCAGCAGCACCCGTCCTGCGGCGACCTACGAGCAGTACTTC